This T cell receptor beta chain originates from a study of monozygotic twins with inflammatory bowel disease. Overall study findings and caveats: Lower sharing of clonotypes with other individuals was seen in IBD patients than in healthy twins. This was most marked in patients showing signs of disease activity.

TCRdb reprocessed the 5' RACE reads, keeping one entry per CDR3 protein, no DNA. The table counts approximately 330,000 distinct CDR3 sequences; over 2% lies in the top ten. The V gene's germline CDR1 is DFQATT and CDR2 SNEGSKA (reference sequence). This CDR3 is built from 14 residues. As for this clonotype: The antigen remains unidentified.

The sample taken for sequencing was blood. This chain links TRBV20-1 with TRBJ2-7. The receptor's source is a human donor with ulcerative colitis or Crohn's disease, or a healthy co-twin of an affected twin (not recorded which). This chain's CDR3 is CSAPDGSTSYEQYF.